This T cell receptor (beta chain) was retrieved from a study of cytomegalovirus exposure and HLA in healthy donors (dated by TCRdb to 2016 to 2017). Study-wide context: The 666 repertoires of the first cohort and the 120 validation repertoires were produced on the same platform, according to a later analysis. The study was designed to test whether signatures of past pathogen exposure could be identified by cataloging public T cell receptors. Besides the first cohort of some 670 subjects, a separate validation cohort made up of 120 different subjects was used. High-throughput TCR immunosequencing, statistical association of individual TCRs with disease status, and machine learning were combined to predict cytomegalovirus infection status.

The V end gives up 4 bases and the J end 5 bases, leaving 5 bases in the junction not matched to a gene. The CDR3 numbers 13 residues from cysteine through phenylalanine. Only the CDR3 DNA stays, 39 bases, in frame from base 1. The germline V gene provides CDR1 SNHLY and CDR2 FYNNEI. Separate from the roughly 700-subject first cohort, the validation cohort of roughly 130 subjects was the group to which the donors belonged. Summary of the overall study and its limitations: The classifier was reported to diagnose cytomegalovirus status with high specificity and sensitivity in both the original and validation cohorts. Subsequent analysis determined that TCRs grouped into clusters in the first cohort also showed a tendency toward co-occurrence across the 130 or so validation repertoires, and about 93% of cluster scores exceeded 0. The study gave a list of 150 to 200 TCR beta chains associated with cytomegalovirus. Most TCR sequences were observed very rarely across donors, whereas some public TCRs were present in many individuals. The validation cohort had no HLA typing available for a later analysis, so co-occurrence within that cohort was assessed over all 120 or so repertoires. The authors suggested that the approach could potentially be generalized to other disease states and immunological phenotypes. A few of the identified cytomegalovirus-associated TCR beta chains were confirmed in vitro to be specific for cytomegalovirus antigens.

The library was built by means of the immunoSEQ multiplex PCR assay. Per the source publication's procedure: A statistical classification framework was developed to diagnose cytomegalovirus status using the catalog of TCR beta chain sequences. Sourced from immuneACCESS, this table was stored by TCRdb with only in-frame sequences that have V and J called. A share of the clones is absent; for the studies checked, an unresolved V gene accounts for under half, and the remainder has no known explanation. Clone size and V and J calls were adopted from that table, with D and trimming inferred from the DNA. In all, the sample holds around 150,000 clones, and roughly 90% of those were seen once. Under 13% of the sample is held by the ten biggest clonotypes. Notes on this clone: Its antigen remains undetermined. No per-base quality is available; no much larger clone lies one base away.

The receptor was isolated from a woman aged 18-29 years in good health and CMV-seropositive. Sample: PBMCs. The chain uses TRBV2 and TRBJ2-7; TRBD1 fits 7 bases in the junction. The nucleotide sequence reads TGTGCCAGCAGTGCGGGACAGTTAAACGAGCAGTACTTC. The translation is CASSAGQLNEQYF.